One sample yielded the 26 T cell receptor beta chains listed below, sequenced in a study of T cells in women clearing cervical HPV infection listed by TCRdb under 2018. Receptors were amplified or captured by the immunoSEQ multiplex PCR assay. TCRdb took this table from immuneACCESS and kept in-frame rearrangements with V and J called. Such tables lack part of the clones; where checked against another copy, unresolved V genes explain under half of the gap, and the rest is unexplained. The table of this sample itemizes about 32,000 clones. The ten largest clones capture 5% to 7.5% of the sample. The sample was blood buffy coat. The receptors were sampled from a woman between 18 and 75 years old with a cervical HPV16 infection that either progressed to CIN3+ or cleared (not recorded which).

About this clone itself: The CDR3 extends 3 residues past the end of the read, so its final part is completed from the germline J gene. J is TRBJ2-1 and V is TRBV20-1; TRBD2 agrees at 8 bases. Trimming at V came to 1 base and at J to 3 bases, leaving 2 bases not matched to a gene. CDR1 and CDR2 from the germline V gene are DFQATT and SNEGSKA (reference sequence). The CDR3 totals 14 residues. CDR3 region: CSARAAGDYNEQFF. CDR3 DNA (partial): TGCAGTGCTAGAGCAGCGGGGGACTACAATGAG.

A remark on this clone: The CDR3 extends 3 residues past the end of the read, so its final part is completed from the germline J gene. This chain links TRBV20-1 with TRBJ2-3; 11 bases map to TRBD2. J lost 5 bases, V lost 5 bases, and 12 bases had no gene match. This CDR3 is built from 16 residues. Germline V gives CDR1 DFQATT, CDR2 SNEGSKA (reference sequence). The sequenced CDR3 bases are TGCAGTGCTCAGACAAGACTAGCGGGGTCTTTAGATACG. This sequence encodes CSAQTRLAGSLDT. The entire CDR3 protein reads CSAQTRLAGSLDTQYF.

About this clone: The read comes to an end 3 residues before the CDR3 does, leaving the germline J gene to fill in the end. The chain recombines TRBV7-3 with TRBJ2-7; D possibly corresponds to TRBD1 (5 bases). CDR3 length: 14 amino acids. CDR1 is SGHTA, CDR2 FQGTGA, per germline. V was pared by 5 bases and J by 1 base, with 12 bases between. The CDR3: CASSKTANSYEQYF. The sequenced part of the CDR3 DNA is TGTGCCAGCAGCAAGACAGCGAATTCCTACGAG.

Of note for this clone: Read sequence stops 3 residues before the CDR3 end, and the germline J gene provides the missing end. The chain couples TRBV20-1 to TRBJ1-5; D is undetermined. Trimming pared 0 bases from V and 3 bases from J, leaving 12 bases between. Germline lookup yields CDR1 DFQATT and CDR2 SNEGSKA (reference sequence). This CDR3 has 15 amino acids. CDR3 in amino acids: CSARDEGGLNQPQHF. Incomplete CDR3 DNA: TGCAGTGCTAGAGATGAAGGAGGGCTCAATCAGCCC.

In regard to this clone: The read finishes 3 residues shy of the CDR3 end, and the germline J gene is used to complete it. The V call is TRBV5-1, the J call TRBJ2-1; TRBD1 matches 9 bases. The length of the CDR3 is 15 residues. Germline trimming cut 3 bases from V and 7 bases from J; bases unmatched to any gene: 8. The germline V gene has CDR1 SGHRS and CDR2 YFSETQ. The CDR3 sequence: CASSSQGAVVNEQFF. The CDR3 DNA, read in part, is TGCGCCAGCAGCTCACAGGGGGCCGTAGTGAATGAG.

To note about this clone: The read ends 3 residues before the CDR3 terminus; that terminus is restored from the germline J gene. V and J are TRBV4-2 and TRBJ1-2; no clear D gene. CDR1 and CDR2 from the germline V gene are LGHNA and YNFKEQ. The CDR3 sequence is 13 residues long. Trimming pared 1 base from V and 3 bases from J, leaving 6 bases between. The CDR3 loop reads CASSQGHYYGYTF. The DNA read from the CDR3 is TGTGCCAGCAGCCAAGGACATTACTATGGC.

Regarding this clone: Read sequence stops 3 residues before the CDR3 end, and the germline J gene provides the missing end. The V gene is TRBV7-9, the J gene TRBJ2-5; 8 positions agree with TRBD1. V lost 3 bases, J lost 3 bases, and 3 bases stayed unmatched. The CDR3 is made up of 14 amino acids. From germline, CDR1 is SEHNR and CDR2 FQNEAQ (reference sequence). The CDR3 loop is CASSLRTGKETQYF. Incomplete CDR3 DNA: TGTGCCAGCAGCTTGAGGACAGGGAAAGAGACC.

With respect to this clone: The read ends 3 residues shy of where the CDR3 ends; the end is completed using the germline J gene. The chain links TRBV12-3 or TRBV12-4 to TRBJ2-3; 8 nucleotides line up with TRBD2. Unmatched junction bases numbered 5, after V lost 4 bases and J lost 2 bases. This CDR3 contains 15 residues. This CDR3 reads CASSSTSEITDTQYF. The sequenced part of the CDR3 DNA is TGTGCCAGCAGTTCGACTAGCGAGATCACAGATACG.

The sequenced CDR3 bases are TGCAGTGCCAAACTACAGGGCGGGTTTGGC. Amino acid sequence: CSAKLQGGFG. The entire CDR3 is CSAKLQGGFGYTF. This sequence joins TRBV20-1 and TRBJ1-2; TRBD1 might be the D (6 bases). The read is 3 residues too short to cover the CDR3 end, so that end is filled in from the germline J gene. CDR3 length: 13 amino acids. Germline CDR1 and CDR2: DFQATT and SNEGSKA (reference sequence). The ends were cut back, 6 bases at V and 7 bases at J, with 18 bases in the middle.

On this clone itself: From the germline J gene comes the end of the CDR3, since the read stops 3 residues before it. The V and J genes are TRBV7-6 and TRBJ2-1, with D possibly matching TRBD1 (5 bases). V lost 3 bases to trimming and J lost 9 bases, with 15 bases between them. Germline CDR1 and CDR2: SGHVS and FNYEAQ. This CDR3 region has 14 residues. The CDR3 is CASSFDRALGEQFF. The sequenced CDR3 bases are TGTGCCAGCAGCTTCGACAGAGCCTTGGGTGAG.

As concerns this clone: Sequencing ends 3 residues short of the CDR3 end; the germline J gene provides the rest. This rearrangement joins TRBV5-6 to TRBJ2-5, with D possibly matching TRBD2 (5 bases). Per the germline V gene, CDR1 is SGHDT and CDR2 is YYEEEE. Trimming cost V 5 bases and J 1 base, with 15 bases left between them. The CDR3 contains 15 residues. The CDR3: CASSASAGVQETQYF. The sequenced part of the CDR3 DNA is TGTGCCAGCAGTGCTAGTGCGGGCGTCCAAGAGACC.

The sequenced CDR3 bases are TGTGCCAGCAGTTTAGACGCGGAACCTAGCACAGATACG. Amino acids: CASSLDAEPSTDT. The CDR3 as a whole reads CASSLDAEPSTDTQYF. The rearrangement joins TRBV27 to TRBJ2-3; no firm D call. The DNA ends 3 residues before the CDR3 does, and the rest of the CDR3 is filled in from the germline J gene. In germline, CDR1 is MNHEY, CDR2 SMNVEV (reference sequence). Trimming took off 2 bases at V and 0 bases at J, with 12 bases between the two ends. CDR3 length: 16 amino acids.

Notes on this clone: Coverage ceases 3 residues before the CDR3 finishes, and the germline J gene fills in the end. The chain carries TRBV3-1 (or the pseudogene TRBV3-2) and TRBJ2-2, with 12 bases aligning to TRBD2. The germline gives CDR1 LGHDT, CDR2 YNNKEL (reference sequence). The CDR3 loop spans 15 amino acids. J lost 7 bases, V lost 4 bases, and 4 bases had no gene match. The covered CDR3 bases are TGTGCCAGCAGCCGGACTAGCGGGGTTTTCGGGGAG. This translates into CASSRTSGVFGE. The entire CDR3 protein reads CASSRTSGVFGELFF.

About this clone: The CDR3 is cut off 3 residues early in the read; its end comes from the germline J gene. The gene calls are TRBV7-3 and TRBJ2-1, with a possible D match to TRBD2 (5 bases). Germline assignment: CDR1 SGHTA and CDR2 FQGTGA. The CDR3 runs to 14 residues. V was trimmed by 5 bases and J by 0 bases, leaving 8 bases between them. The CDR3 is CASSLDFSYNEQFF. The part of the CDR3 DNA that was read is TGTGCCAGCAGCCTGGACTTCTCCTACAATGAG.

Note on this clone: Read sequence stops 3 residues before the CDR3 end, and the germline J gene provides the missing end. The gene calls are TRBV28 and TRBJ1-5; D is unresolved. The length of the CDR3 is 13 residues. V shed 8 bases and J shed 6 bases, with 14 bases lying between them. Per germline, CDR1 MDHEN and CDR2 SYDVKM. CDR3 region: CASGDYSGQPQHF. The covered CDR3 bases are TGTGCCAGCGGGGATTATAGCGGTCAGCCC.

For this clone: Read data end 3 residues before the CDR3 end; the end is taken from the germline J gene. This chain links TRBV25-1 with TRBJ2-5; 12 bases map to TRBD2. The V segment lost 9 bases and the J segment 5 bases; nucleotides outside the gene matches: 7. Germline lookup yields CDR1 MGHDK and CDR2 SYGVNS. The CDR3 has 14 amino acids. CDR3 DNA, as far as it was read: TGTGCCAGTGAATCTAGCGGGGGGGCGGAGACC. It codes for CASESSGGAET. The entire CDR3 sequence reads CASESSGGAETQYF.

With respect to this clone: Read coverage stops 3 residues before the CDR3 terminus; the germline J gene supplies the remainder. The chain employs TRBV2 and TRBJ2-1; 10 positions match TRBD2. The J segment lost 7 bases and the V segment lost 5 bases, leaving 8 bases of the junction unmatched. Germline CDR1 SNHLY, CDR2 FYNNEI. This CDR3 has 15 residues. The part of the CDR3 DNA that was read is TGTGCCAGCAGTACCGGGACTAGCGTGGTAAATGAG. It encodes CASSTGTSVVNE. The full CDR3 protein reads CASSTGTSVVNEQFF.

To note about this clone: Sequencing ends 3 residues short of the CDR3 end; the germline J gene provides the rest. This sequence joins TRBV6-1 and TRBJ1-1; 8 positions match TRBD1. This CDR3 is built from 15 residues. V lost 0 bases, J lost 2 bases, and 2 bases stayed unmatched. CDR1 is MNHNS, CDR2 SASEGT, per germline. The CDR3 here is CASSEAGQVNTEAFF. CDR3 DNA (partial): TGTGCCAGCAGTGAAGCGGGACAGGTAAACACTGAA.

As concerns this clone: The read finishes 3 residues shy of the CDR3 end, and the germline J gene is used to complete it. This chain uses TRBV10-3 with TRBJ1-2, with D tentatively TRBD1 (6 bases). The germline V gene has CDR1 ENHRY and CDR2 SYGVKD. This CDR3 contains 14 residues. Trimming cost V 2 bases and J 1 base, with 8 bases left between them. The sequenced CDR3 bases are TGTGCCATCAGTGAGGGACAGTTTAACTATGGC. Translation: CAISEGQFNYG. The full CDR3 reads CAISEGQFNYGYTF.

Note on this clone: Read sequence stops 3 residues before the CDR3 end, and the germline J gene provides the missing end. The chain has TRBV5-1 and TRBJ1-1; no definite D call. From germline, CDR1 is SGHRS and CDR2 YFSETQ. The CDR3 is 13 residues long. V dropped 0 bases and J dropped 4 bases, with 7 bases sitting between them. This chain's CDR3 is CASSLGASTEAFF. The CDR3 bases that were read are TGCGCCAGCAGCTTGGGGGCTTCCACTGAA.

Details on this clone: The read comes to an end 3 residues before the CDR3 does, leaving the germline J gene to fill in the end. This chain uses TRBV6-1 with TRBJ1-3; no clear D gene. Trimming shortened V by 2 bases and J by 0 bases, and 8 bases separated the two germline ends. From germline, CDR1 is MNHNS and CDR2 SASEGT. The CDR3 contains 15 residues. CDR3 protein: CASSETGYSGNTIYF. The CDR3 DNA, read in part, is TGTGCCAGCAGTGAAACGGGTTACTCTGGAAACACC.

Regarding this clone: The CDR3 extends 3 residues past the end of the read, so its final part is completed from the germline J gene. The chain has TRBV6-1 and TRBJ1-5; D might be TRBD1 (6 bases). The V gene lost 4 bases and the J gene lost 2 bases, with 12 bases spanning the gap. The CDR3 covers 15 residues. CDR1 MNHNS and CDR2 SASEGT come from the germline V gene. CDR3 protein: CASSAMAGGNQPQHF. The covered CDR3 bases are TGTGCCAGCAGTGCAATGGCAGGGGGCAATCAGCCC.

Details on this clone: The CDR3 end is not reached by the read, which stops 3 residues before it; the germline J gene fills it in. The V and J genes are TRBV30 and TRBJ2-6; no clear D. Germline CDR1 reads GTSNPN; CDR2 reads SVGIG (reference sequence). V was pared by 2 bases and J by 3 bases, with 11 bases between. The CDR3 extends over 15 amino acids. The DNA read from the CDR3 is TGTGCCTGGAGTCCCCTCGCGGTTGGGGCCAACGTC. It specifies CAWSPLAVGANV. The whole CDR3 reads CAWSPLAVGANVLTF.

The CDR3 protein is CSARDLAGVHNEQFF. The CDR3 bases that were read are TGCAGTGCTAGAGATTTGGCGGGGGTACACAATGAG. This chain joins TRBV20-1 and TRBJ2-1; 7 bases agree with TRBD2. The read ends 3 residues before the CDR3 terminus; that terminus is restored from the germline J gene. V trimming: 0 bases; J trimming: 5 bases; junction bases outside the gene matches: 7. In germline, CDR1 is DFQATT, CDR2 SNEGSKA (reference sequence). The CDR3 covers 15 residues.

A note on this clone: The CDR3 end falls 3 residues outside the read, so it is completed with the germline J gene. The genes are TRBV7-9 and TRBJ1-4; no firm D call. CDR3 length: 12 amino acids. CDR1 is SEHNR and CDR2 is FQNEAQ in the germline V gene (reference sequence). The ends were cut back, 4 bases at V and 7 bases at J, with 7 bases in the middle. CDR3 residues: CASSSSREKLFF. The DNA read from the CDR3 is TGTGCCAGCAGCTCGAGCCGTGAAAAA.

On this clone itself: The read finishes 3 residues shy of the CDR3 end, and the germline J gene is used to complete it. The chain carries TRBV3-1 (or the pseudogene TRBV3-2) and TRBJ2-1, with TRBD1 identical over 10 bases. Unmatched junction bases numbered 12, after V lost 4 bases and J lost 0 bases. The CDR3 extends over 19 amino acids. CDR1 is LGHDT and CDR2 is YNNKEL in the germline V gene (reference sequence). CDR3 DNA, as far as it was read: TGTGCCAGCAGCCCAGAAGCCCCCTGGACAGGGGGCTCCTACAATGAG. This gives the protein CASSPEAPWTGGSYNE. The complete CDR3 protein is CASSPEAPWTGGSYNEQFF.